This T cell receptor (beta chain) emerged from a study of multiple sclerosis patients with progressive multifocal leukoencephalopathy. Generated by immunoSEQ multiplex PCR, the TCRdb table keeps only in-frame clones and is missing some. The data show 25,000 to 35,000 clones, about 85% seen once. Indicated time point: time of PML onset. The sequences come from PBMCs, collected from a patient treated with natalizumab. The sequence derives from a woman aged 25 to 39 with progressive multifocal leukoencephalopathy.

The DNA of the CDR3 is TGTGCCAGCAGCGAAGCCCTGAACACTGAAGCTTTCTTT. It yields the protein CASSEALNTEAFF. The chain uses TRBV5-6 and TRBJ1-1; D ambiguous. V lost 4 bases, J lost 0 bases, and 7 bases lay in between. CDR1 and CDR2 from the germline V gene are SGHDT and YYEEEE. The CDR3 contains 13 residues.